These T cell receptor beta chains were read from a single sample in a study of blood T cell repertoires in COVID-19. This table comes from immunoSEQ multiplex PCR, and its TCRdb copy is limited to in-frame clones, with some not included. The sample lists about 190,000 clones; around 83% were seen once. The sample was peripheral blood. Receptors originate from a woman between 40 and 50 years old with acute or convalescent COVID-19. CDR3s include the opening cysteine and the closing phenylalanine or tryptophan. D genes are given only for firm matches. The size of a clone is reported for some rows only, either as once, few or many, or as a class for expanded clones.

>TRBV27|-|-|TRBJ2-3
CASSPWMGGDTQYF
TGTGCCAGCAGCCCTTGGATGGGAGGAGATACGCAGTATTTT
>TRBV3-1/TRBV3-2|-|-|TRBJ1-1
CASSQLRATEAFF
TGTGCCAGCAGCCAACTCCGAGCAACTGAAGCTTTCTTT
>TRBV28|-|few|TRBJ1-1
CATLQRREAFF
TGTGCCACCCTGCAGCGGCGAGAAGCTTTCTTT
>TRBV7-8|TRBD1|once|TRBJ1-1
CASSDKTGWNTEAFF
TGTGCCAGCAGCGACAAGACAGGGTGGAACACTGAAGCTTTCTTT
>TRBV28|-|-|TRBJ1-1
CASEGGAAGNTEAFF
TGTGCCAGCGAGGGGGGGGCGGCAGGGAACACTGAAGCTTTCTTT
>TRBV6-5|-|-|TRBJ1-2
CASSYGGTGGYTF
TGTGCCAGCAGTTATGGGGGGACGGGGGGCTACACCTTC
>TRBV27|-|-|TRBJ2-1
CASSFLGAHYNEQFF
TGTGCCAGCAGTTTTTTGGGAGCACACTACAATGAGCAGTTCTTC
>TRBV10-2|-|-|TRBJ1-2
CASSEEIGRATGYTF
TGCGCCAGCAGTGAAGAGATCGGGAGGGCGACTGGCTACACCTTC
>TRBV6-1|-|once|TRBJ2-5
CASSESTAGETQYF
TGTGCCAGCAGTGAAAGTACGGCGGGCGAGACCCAGTACTTC
>TRBV5-5|-|-|TRBJ1-1
CASSLDGRVYPEAFF
TGTGCCAGCAGCCTGGATGGCAGGGTTTACCCTGAAGCTTTCTTT
>TRBV29-1|TRBD1|-|TRBJ2-7
CSVDRGDEQYF
TGCAGCGTCGACAGGGGGGACGAGCAGTACTTC
>TRBV28|-|-|TRBJ1-3
CASRSYSSGNTIYF
TGTGCCAGCAGATCTTATAGCTCTGGAAACACCATATATTTT
>TRBV28|TRBD2|-|TRBJ2-3
CASSLRGAGESDTQYF
TGTGCCAGCAGTTTACGTGGGGCGGGAGAGTCGGATACGCAGTATTTT
>TRBV24-1|-|once|TRBJ2-1
CATSDFLGSSYNEQFF
TGTGCCACCAGTGATTTCCTGGGGAGCTCCTACAATGAGCAGTTCTTC
>TRBV25-1|-|-|TRBJ2-2
CASSQLNTGELFF
TGTGCCAGCAGCCAACTAAACACCGGGGAGCTGTTTTTT
>TRBV30|-|-|TRBJ1-6
CASRQQVPYNSPLHF
TGTGCCTCCCGACAGCAGGTTCCCTATAATTCACCCCTCCACTTT
>TRBV24-1|TRBD1|-|TRBJ2-2
CATSDSRGLSGELFF
TGTGCCACCAGTGATTCCAGGGGGCTTAGCGGGGAGCTGTTTTTT
>TRBV28|-|-|TRBJ1-6
CASSPGEYTNSPLHF
TGTGCCAGCAGTCCAGGGGAATACACTAATTCACCCCTCCACTTT
>TRBV24-1|TRBD1|-|TRBJ2-3
CATSDPTGESGTDTQYF
TGTGCCACCAGTGACCCAACAGGGGAAAGTGGAACAGATACGCAGTATTTT
>TRBV3-1/TRBV3-2|-|-|TRBJ2-2
CASSQDSGELFF
TGTGCCAGCAGCCAGGACTCCGGGGAGCTGTTTTTT
>TRBV5-1|-|-|TRBJ2-3
CASSPTTGTDTQYF
TGCGCCAGCAGCCCTACGACAGGCACAGATACGCAGTATTTT
>TRBV27|-|-|TRBJ2-4
CASSSFIRGVKNIQYF
TGTGCCAGCAGTTCGTTCATCCGAGGCGTCAAAAACATTCAGTACTTC
>TRBV24-1|TRBD2|-|TRBJ2-1
CATSDKRTSGSNEQFF
TGTGCCACCAGTGATAAACGGACTAGCGGCTCCAATGAGCAGTTCTTC
>TRBV3-1/TRBV3-2|-|-|TRBJ2-7
CASSRSNGGEQYF
TGTGCCAGCAGCCGCTCGAATGGGGGGGAGCAGTACTTC
>TRBV6-5|TRBD1|-|TRBJ1-1
CASRGQGGNTEAFF
TGTGCCAGCAGGGGACAGGGCGGAAACACTGAAGCTTTCTTT
>TRBV4-1|TRBD1|-|TRBJ2-1
CASSQLSGTGDNEQFF
TGCGCCAGCAGCCAATTGTCCGGGACAGGGGACAATGAGCAGTTCTTC
>TRBV14|-|few|TRBJ1-3
CASSHGGGNTIYF
TGTGCCAGCAGCCATGGAGGAGGCAACACCATATATTTT
>TRBV29-1|-|-|TRBJ2-6
CSVAPGANVLTF
TGCAGCGTGGCCCCTGGGGCCAACGTCCTGACTTTC
>TRBV3-1/TRBV3-2|-|-|TRBJ1-6
CASSQGHKNSPLHF
TGTGCCAGCAGCCAAGGACACAAAAATTCACCCCTCCACTTT
>TRBV15|-|-|TRBJ1-3
CATSRDQVVSSGNTIYF
TGTGCCACCAGCAGAGATCAGGTTGTATCATCTGGAAACACCATATATTTT
>TRBV28|-|-|TRBJ1-1
CASKNHRAQALNTEAFF
TGTGCCAGCAAAAACCACAGGGCCCAAGCCCTGAACACTGAAGCTTTCTTT
>TRBV7-3|-|-|TRBJ2-2
CASSLAGELFF
TGTGCCAGCAGCCTCGCCGGGGAGCTGTTTTTT
>TRBV6-6|TRBD1|-|TRBJ1-4
CASSCSRQGSEKLFF
TGTGCCAGCAGTTGCTCGCGACAGGGGAGTGAAAAACTGTTTTTT
>TRBV16|-|once|TRBJ1-1
CASSRQMNTEAFF
TGTGCCAGCAGCCGCCAGATGAACACTGAAGCTTTCTTT
>TRBV30|-|-|TRBJ1-1
CAWSPLGLGSEAFF
TGTGCCTGGTCTCCTTTAGGACTGGGGTCTGAAGCTTTCTTT
>TRBV9|-|once|TRBJ2-1
CASSVAKQIGLNEQFF
TGTGCCAGCAGCGTAGCCAAACAGATTGGGCTAAATGAGCAGTTCTTC
>TRBV2|-|-|TRBJ1-1
CASSLQTMTEAFF
TGTGCCAGCAGTCTACAGACGATGACTGAAGCTTTCTTT
>TRBV27|TRBD1|-|TRBJ1-6
CASSSQGAGNSPLHF
TGTGCCAGCAGTTCCCAGGGGGCTGGCAATTCACCCCTCCACTTT
>TRBV29-1|-|-|TRBJ2-5
CSVGQGQETQYF
TGCAGCGTTGGTCAGGGTCAAGAGACCCAGTACTTC
>TRBV3-1/TRBV3-2|-|-|TRBJ1-1
CASSPGENTEAFF
TGTGCCAGCAGCCCCGGGGAAAACACTGAAGCTTTCTTT
>TRBV19|-|-|TRBJ2-2
CASSIWTRSTGELFF
TGTGCCAGTAGTATCTGGACAAGGAGTACCGGGGAGCTGTTTTTT
>TRBV21-1|-|-|TRBJ1-1
CASSHRDRVTEAFF
TGTGCCAGCAGCCACCGGGACAGAGTCACTGAAGCTTTCTTT
>TRBV5-1|TRBD1|-|TRBJ1-3
CASSSGQGSGNTIYF
TGCGCCAGCAGCTCTGGACAGGGGTCTGGAAACACCATATATTTT
>TRBV25-1|TRBD1|-|TRBJ1-2
CASSQGGAGGYTF
TGTGCCAGCAGCCAAGGGGGCGCGGGGGGCTACACCTTC
>TRBV3-1/TRBV3-2|TRBD2|-|TRBJ2-1
CASSQPGLGRNEQFF
TGTGCCAGCAGCCAACCGGGACTAGGTCGCAATGAGCAGTTCTTC
>TRBV24-1|TRBD1|-|TRBJ2-7
CATSATTGDHEQYF
TGTGCCACCAGTGCTACGACAGGGGACCACGAGCAGTACTTC
>TRBV30|TRBD1|-|TRBJ1-1
CAWSGQGGTEAFF
TGTGCCTGGAGTGGACAGGGAGGCACTGAAGCTTTCTTT
>TRBV3-1/TRBV3-2|-|once|TRBJ2-3
CASSLPAGDTQYF
TGTGCCAGCAGCCTCCCTGCCGGGGATACGCAGTATTTT
>TRBV6-1|TRBD1|-|TRBJ1-2
CASSAGQGSPYSNYGYTF
TGTGCCAGCAGTGCGGGACAGGGCTCCCCCTATTCTAACTATGGCTACACCTTC